The 27 T cell receptor beta chains presented below share a single source sample, sequenced in a study of memory CD4+ T cells and cytomegalovirus serostatus. The method was immunoSEQ multiplex PCR; TCRdb's version includes in-frame clones alone and lacks a portion of them. This table holds 70,000 or so clones, roughly 80% found once. The sort gate was single viable CD3+CD4+CD8-CD45RO+ cells for memory CD4+ T cells. Sequencing was done on a sample of memory CD4+ T cells from blood. The receptors were sampled from an adult in good health and CMV-seropositive.

The V gene is TRBV6-1, the J gene TRBJ2-5; 7 bases fit TRBD1. This CDR3 has 15 amino acids. CDR1 MNHNS and CDR2 SASEGT come from the germline V gene. Trimming at V came to 4 bases and at J to 2 bases, leaving 7 bases not matched to a gene. The CDR3 region has the DNA TGTGCCAGCAGTGTAACCGGGACAGAACAAGAGACCCAGTACTTC. Protein sequence: CASSVTGTEQETQYF.

The chain has TRBV18 and TRBJ2-7, with a weak D call TRBD1 (5 bases). The CDR3 sequence is 14 residues long. Germline CDR1 is KGHSH and CDR2 is LQKENI. V lost 8 bases to trimming and J lost 3 bases, with 17 bases between them. The CDR3 sequence: CASRSGPGNYEQYF. In DNA, the CDR3 is TGTGCCAGCCGTTCGGGTCCAGGGAACTACGAGCAGTACTTC. Full variable domain (remainder filled in from reference TRBV18 and TRBJ2-7): NAGVMQNPRHLVRRRGQEARLRCSPMKGHSHVYWYRQLPEEGLKFMVYLQKENIIDESGMPKERFSAEFPKEGPSILRIQQVVRGDSAAYFCASRSGPGNYEQYFGPGTRLTVT.

The rearrangement uses TRBV18 and TRBJ2-1; either TRBD1 or TRBD2 may fit D (5 bases each). Trimming shortened V by 0 bases and J by 5 bases, and 14 bases separated the two germline ends. The CDR3 totals 16 residues. Germline assignment: CDR1 KGHSH and CDR2 LQKENI. CDR3 nucleotides: TGTGCCAGCTCACCACCGGGACCAGGCCGTAACAATGAGCAGTTCTTC. It specifies CASSPPGPGRNNEQFF.

This chain links TRBV28 with TRBJ2-7; D gene ambiguous. Germline V gene sequence: CDR1 MDHEN, CDR2 SYDVKM. The CDR3 is made up of 13 amino acids. Between the trimmed V and J ends, which lost 5 bases and 2 bases, there was a span of 10 bases. CDR3 in DNA: TGTGCCAGCAGTCGACGGAAGACCTACGAGCAGTACGTC. It encodes CASSRRKTYEQYV.

This chain connects TRBV27 to TRBJ2-1; 10 bases line up with TRBD2. Germline loops: CDR1 MNHEY, CDR2 SMNVEV (reference sequence). V gave up 6 bases and J gave up 10 bases; unmatched junction bases: 12. CDR3 length equals 15 residues. The DNA for the CDR3 is TGTGCCAGCAGCTCAAGCGGGGGGGCCCTCAGAGAGCAGTTCTTC. It yields the protein CASSSSGGALREQFF.

The chain is built from TRBV30 and TRBJ2-7; 11 bases agree with TRBD1. The J segment lost 3 bases and the V segment lost 0 bases, leaving 4 bases of the junction unmatched. The CDR3 is 15 amino acids. The germline V gene has CDR1 GTSNPN and CDR2 SVGIG (reference sequence). CDR3 amino acids: CAWSVGGTGGYEQYF. The DNA for the CDR3 is TGTGCCTGGAGTGTAGGGGGGACAGGGGGCTACGAGCAGTACTTC.

This clone was seen more than once but under ten times. The genes are TRBV30 and TRBJ1-2; the D gene is possibly TRBD1 (6 bases). V lost 0 bases to trimming and J lost 2 bases, with 16 bases between them. Germline V lookup: CDR1 GTSNPN, CDR2 SVGIG (reference sequence). The CDR3 has 16 amino acids. CDR3 sequence (DNA): TGTGCCTGGAGTGTAGGGTTAAGGGGGGGGAACTATGGCTACACCTTC. Its translation: CAWSVGLRGGNYGYTF.

The chain is built from TRBV11-3 and TRBJ2-1, with 7 bases identical to TRBD2. The CDR3 spans 14 residues. Unmatched junction bases numbered 10, after V lost 10 bases and J lost 4 bases. CDR1 and CDR2 (germline): SGHNT, YENEEA. This CDR3 is CATRGSSGYNEQFF. Here the CDR3 DNA reads TGTGCCACACGGGGGTCTAGCGGTTACAATGAGCAGTTCTTC.

For the CDR3, the DNA is TGTGCCAGCAGCCGGACGGGAAACATCCAAGAGACCCAGTACTTC. Translated, it gives CASSRTGNIQETQYF. The chain couples TRBV16 to TRBJ2-5; maybe TRBD2 (5 bases). The CDR3 loop spans 15 amino acids. From germline, CDR1 is KGHSY and CDR2 FQNENV. With 4 bases removed from V and 1 base from J, the gap between germline ends came to 13 bases.

The V and J genes are TRBV27 and TRBJ1-5; 7 bases are a match to TRBD1. The V gene's germline CDR1 is MNHEY and CDR2 SMNVEV (reference sequence). Trimming cost V 5 bases and J 5 bases; bases outside gene matches: 15. The CDR3 contains 17 residues. This chain's CDR3 is CASSPLAYLGQHQPQHF. The CDR3 DNA sequence: TGTGCCAGCAGTCCCTTGGCTTACCTGGGACAGCATCAGCCCCAGCATTTT.

V gene TRBV5-4 combines with J gene TRBJ1-2; 8 bases line up with TRBD1. Germline V gene lookup returns CDR1 SGHNT and CDR2 YYREEE (reference sequence). With V trimmed by 0 bases and J by 7 bases, 8 bases remained unmatched. CDR3 length: 15 amino acids. The CDR3 loop reads CASSLGWGQVPGYTF. The CDR3 coding sequence is TGTGCCAGCAGCTTGGGATGGGGACAGGTTCCTGGCTACACCTTC.

This clone was seen a handful of times. This sequence joins TRBV9 and TRBJ1-2; D gene uncertain. Per germline, CDR1 SGDLS and CDR2 YYNGEE. V dropped 0 bases and J dropped 8 bases, with 8 bases sitting between them. The length of the CDR3 is 12 residues. CDR3 in amino acids: CASSVVGRGYTF. In DNA form, the CDR3 reads TGTGCCAGCAGCGTAGTTGGAAGAGGCTACACCTTC.

The table lists this clone with a few counts. The chain has TRBV5-4 and TRBJ1-1; D might be TRBD1 (5 bases). This CDR3 spans 13 amino acids. The V gene lost 4 bases and the J gene lost 2 bases, with 9 bases spanning the gap. Germline assignment: CDR1 SGHNT and CDR2 YYREEE (reference sequence). The CDR3 nucleotides are TGTGCCAGCAGCATAGACAGAAACACTGAAGCTTTCTTT. Its protein is CASSIDRNTEAFF.

The chain employs TRBV21-1 and TRBJ1-2; TRBD1 was called by the table and not checked on the DNA. TRBV21-1 counts as a pseudogene. This CDR3 has 15 amino acids. The CDR3 is CASSKGTATNYGYTF. CDR3 sequence (DNA): TGTGCCAGCAGCAAAGGGACAGCGACTAACTATGGCTACACCTTC.

The chain joins TRBV9 to TRBJ2-3; D is ambiguous. Trimming shortened V by 0 bases and J by 3 bases, and 11 bases separated the two germline ends. CDR3 length: 15 residues. Germline lookup yields CDR1 SGDLS and CDR2 YYNGEE. In DNA, the CDR3 is TGTGCCAGCAGCGTAGTCTGGCTACCGACAGATACGCAGTATTTT. Its protein is CASSVVWLPTDTQYF. Full variable domain (remainder filled in from reference TRBV9 and TRBJ2-3): DSGVTQTPKHLITATGQRVTLRCSPRSGDLSVYWYQQSLDQGLQFLIQYYNGEERAKGNILERFSAQQFPDLHSELNLSSLELGDSALYFCASSVVWLPTDTQYFGPGTRLTVL.

The chain employs TRBV29-1 and TRBJ2-3, with 9 bases matching TRBD1. CDR1 is SQVTM and CDR2 is ANQGSEA in the germline V gene. J lost 7 bases, V lost 4 bases, and 18 bases had no gene match. CDR3 size: 17 residues. CDR3 amino acids: CSVALPSPGTGPHTQYF. CDR3 in DNA: TGCAGCGTTGCCCTCCCTTCTCCTGGGACAGGGCCTCATACGCAGTATTTT.

The chain is built from TRBV10-3 and TRBJ2-6, with D possibly being TRBD2 (6 bases). There are 18 residues in the CDR3. Trimming cost V 3 bases and J 4 bases, with 19 bases left between them. Germline V gene lookup returns CDR1 ENHRY and CDR2 SYGVKD. The CDR3 DNA follows: TGTGCCATCAGTGACCCGACGCGGAGGGTTACCGGGGCCAACGTCCTGACTTTC. Translated: CAISDPTRRVTGANVLTF.

This chain uses TRBV6-1 with TRBJ1-2; TRBD1 matches at 7 bases. In germline, CDR1 is MNHNS, CDR2 SASEGT. The CDR3 totals 15 residues. Unmatched junction bases numbered 9, after V lost 5 bases and J lost 3 bases. The CDR3 sequence is CASSPWGGGDYGYTF. The DNA of the CDR3 is TGTGCCAGCAGTCCTTGGGGAGGGGGCGACTATGGCTACACCTTC.

This chain joins TRBV11-2 and TRBJ2-2, with 7 bases aligning to TRBD1. Looked up from germline, CDR1 is SGHAT and CDR2 is FQNNGV. This CDR3 is 15 amino acids long. The junction had 6 bases not matched to a gene; V was cut back by 5 bases and J by 3 bases. The CDR3 bases are TGTGCCAGCAGCCTTACAGGGGCGGACACCGGGGAGCTGTTTTTT. Translating gives CASSLTGADTGELFF.

This sequence joins TRBV18 and TRBJ2-2; D may be TRBD1 (5 bases). The CDR3 sequence is 15 residues long. The germline V and J ends were trimmed by 7 bases and 5 bases, with 17 bases remaining between them. In germline, CDR1 is KGHSH, CDR2 LQKENI. As DNA, the CDR3 is TGTGCCAGCTTCACCAGGGAAGTATCGACCGGGGAGCTGTTTTTT. Its translation: CASFTREVSTGELFF.

The chain uses TRBV19 and TRBJ2-7; perhaps TRBD1 as D (5 bases). Trimming stripped 8 bases from V and 7 bases from J, with 18 bases between. The CDR3 totals 13 residues. Germline lookup yields CDR1 LNHDA and CDR2 SQIVND (reference sequence). The CDR3 spells CASLRKGLEEQYF. CDR3 nucleotides: TGTGCCAGTTTACGCAAGGGGCTGGAGGAGCAGTACTTC.

The chain has TRBV5-1 and TRBJ2-2, with TRBD2 identical over 8 bases. Germline assignment: CDR1 SGHRS and CDR2 YFSETQ. The CDR3 totals 18 residues. V was pared by 0 bases and J by 1 base, with 8 bases of the junction left unmatched. CDR3 sequence (DNA): TGCGCCAGCAGCTTGGTGAGCCGTACTAGCGGGAACACCGGGGAGCTGTTTTTT. Its translation: CASSLVSRTSGNTGELFF.

In its sample, this clone was seen once. V is TRBV10-3 and J is TRBJ1-6; 7 nucleotides line up with TRBD1. Germline CDR1 reads ENHRY; CDR2 reads SYGVKD. V shed 3 bases and J 5 bases; nucleotides not matched to a gene: 4. CDR3 length equals 15 residues. This CDR3 is CAISEGGRHNSPLHF. The CDR3 nucleotides are TGTGCCATCAGTGAAGGGGGCAGACATAATTCACCCCTCCACTTT.

V gene TRBV7-2 combines with J gene TRBJ1-5, with TRBD1 as a possible D gene (6 bases). V lost 6 bases and J 5 bases, leaving 11 bases between the germline ends. The CDR3 is 13 residues long. Germline loops: CDR1 SGHTA, CDR2 FQGNSA. CDR3 DNA sequence: TGTGCCAGCAGTTTCAGACAGGATCAGCCCCAGCATTTT. This sequence encodes CASSFRQDQPQHF.

This clone was counted only a few times. The chain joins TRBV30 to TRBJ1-1, with 7 positions matching TRBD1. Germline V CDR1 and CDR2: GTSNPN, SVGIG (reference sequence). The CDR3 is made up of 14 amino acids. V was pared by 2 bases and J by 6 bases, with 9 bases of the junction left unmatched. In DNA form, the CDR3 reads TGTGCCTGGAGTAGATTACAGGGGCGGTCTGAAGCTTTCTTT. Amino acid sequence: CAWSRLQGRSEAFF. Drawing the rest from reference TRBV30 and TRBJ1-1, the complete variable domain is SQTIHQWPATLVQPVGSPLSLECTVEGTSNPNLYWYRQAAGRGLQLLFYSVGIGQISSEVPQNLSASRPQDRQFILSSKKLLLSDSGFYLCAWSRLQGRSEAFFGQGTRLTVV.

CDR3 bases: TGCGCCAGCAGGCTGAGGGTTGAGGGTGAAGCTTTCTTT. It is translated as CASRLRVEGEAFF. J is TRBJ1-1 and V is TRBV5-1; no firm D call. The CDR3 runs 13 residues. V was pared by 5 bases and J by 7 bases, with 15 bases between. Germline V gene sequence: CDR1 SGHRS, CDR2 YFSETQ.

This clone was seen only a few times. V gene TRBV7-9 combines with J gene TRBJ1-2, with 9 bases matching TRBD1. This CDR3 region has 14 residues. Germline trimming cut 3 bases from V and 7 bases from J; bases unmatched to any gene: 6. Germline V gene sequence: CDR1 SEHNR, CDR2 FQNEAQ (reference sequence). The CDR3 loop is CASSFWDREGGYTF. For the CDR3, the DNA is TGTGCCAGCAGCTTTTGGGACAGGGAAGGTGGCTACACCTTC.